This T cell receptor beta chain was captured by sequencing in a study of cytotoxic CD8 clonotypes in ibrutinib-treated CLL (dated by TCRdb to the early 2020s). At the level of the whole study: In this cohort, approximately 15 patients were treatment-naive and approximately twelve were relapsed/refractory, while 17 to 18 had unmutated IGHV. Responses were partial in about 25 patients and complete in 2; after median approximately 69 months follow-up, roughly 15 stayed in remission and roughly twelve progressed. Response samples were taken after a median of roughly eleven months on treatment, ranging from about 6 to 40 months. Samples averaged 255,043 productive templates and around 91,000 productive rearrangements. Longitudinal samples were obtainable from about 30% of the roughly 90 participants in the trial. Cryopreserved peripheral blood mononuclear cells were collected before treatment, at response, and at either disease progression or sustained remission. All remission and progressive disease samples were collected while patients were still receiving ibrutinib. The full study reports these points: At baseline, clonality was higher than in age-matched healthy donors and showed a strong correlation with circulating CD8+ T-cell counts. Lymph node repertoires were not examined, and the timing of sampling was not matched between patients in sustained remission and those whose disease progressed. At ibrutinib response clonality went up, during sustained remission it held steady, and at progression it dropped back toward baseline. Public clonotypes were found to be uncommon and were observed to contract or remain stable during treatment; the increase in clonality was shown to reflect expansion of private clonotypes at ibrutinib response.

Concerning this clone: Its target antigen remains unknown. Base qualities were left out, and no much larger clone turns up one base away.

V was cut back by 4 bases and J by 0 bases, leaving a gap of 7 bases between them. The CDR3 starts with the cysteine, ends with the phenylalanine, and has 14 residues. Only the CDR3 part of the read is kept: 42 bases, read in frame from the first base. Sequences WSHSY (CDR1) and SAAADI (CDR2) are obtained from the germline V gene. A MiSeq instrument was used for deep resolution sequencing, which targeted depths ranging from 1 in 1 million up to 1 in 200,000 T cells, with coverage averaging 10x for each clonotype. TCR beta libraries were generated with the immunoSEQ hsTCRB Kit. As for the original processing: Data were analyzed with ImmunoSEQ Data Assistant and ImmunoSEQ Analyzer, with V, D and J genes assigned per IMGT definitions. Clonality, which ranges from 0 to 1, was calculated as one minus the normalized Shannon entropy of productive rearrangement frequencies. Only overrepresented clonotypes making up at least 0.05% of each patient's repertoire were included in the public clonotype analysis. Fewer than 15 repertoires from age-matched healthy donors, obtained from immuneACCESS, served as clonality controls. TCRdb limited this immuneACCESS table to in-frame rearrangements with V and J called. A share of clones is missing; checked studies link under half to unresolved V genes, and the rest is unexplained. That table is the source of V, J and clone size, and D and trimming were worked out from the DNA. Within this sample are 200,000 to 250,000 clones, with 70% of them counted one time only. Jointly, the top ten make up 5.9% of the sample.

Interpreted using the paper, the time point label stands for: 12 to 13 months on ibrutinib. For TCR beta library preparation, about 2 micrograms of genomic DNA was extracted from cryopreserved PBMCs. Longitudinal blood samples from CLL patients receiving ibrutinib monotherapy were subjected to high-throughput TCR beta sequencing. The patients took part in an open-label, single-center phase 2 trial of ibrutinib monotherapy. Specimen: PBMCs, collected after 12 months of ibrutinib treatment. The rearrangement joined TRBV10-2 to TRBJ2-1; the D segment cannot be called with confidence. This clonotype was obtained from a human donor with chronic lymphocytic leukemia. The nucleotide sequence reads TGCGCCAGCAGTGTGGTAGACTCCTACAATGAGCAGTTCTTC. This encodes CASSVVDSYNEQFF.